This T cell receptor beta chain was recorded in a study of T cells in Graves' hyperthyroidism and ophthalmopathy. The CDR3 contains 19 residues. Germline loops: CDR1 PRHDT, CDR2 FYEKMQ (reference sequence). V gave up 4 bases and J gave up 1 base; unmatched junction bases: 10. This clonotype was counted ten times or more. The source material, RNA transcripts, was used to amplify TCR beta CDR3 regions. TCR CDR3 regions were first amplified by RT-PCR with HTBI primers. In TCRdb, the multiplex PCR reads were re-called with MiXCR into one record per CDR3 protein. Of a few hundred thousand distinct CDR3 sequences listed, roughly 15% are singletons.

The TCR originated in a woman aged 40 to 49 with Graves' ophthalmopathy. Sequenced: blood. V gene TRBV13 combines with J gene TRBJ2-3; 14 nucleotides match TRBD2. The CDR3 sequence is CASSSGTSGGLSRTDTQYF. The CDR3 DNA is TGTGCCAGCAGCTCTGGGACTAGCGGGGGCCTCTCTCGCACAGATACGCAGTATTTT.